This TCR beta chain appears in the sequencing data of a study of tumor and adjacent non-tumor tissue in lung cancer. CDR1 and CDR2 from the germline V gene are SGHRS and YFSETQ. Trimming stripped 6 bases from V and 5 bases from J, with 20 bases between. This CDR3 comprises 15 residues. No cell sorting was done before RNA was extracted from the tissue. The library came from three nested PCR rounds adapted from ARM-PCR protocols. TCRdb analysed the multiplex PCR reads with MiXCR anew, one entry per CDR3 protein. The data show some 84,000 distinct CDR3 sequences, approximately 57% seen once. This clonotype was recorded only once. With a much larger clone just one base away, this may be a read error. Since no conserved phenylalanine or tryptophan closes the CDR3, a read error is the likely cause.

The source material was lung tumor tissue. The TCR was taken from a man between 65 and 85 years old with non-small cell lung cancer. The rearrangement joins TRBV5-1 to TRBJ1-1; D ambiguous. The CDR3 is CASKRALGSTTEAFV. The CDR3 nucleotides are TGCGCCAGCAAGAGGGCTCTGGGCTCTACTACTGAAGCTTTCGTT.